This TCR beta chain was profiled in a study of identifying expanded T cells in peripheral blood. No infections or other immune events were documented during collection. The CDR3 totals 14 residues. Deletions cut 8 bases from V and 0 bases from J, with 11 bases between. CDR1 SNHLY and CDR2 FYNNEI come from the germline V gene. Overall study results and limits: Technical replicates showed roughly 1.2 changed clones; approximately 2 weeks around 15; four weeks 19. Two-week clone count variance significantly increased as total template count grew.

Points on this clone: Its antigen is undetermined.

Assay used: immunoSEQ multiplex PCR; TCRdb lists only in-frame clones, some missing. The sample yields approximately 91,000 clones, roughly 88% seen once. This rearrangement joins TRBV2 to TRBJ1-5; D possibly corresponds to TRBD1 (5 bases). This TCR derives from a person between 18 and 75 years old in good health. Sequencing was performed on blood. Written as DNA, the CDR3 is TGTGCCAGCGGGGCTCTTAGTAGCAATCAGCCCCAGCATTTT. Residues: CASGALSSNQPQHF.